These 14 T cell receptor beta chains share one sample of origin, sequenced in a study of CD8 T cells in ankylosing spondylitis (dated by TCRdb to the late 2010s). Summary of the overall study and its limitations: A TCR beta motif of fewer than 10 highly homologous amino acid variants appeared characteristic of blood from ankylosing spondylitis patients.

No antigen has been identified for these receptors. Preparation of the library involved 5' RACE. TCRdb records Illumina HiSeq 2500 as the sequencer. Clones were called with MiXCR by TCRdb after fastp trimmed the public reads at Q25, and only in-frame beta chains were retained. Here each entry gathers all rows of one CDR3 protein and keeps the most common genes and DNA. This sample has fewer than 400,000 distinct CDR3 sequences in its table, and around 8% of those were observed once. The ten largest account for less than 15% of the sample. Sequencing was performed on blood, either unsorted or a sorted T cell fraction (not recorded which). The receptors were sampled from a male donor with ankylosing spondylitis.

This clonotype was seen ten or more times. As DNA, the CDR3 is TGTGCCAGCAGTTCGGGGGTCGGGAACACTGAAGCTTTCTTT. Amino acids: CASSSGVGNTEAFF. This sequence joins TRBV12-3 or TRBV12-4 and TRBJ1-1; TRBD1 might be the D (5 bases). CDR3 length equals 14 residues. V dropped 4 bases and J dropped 1 base, with 10 bases sitting between them.

The chain uses TRBV7-9 and TRBJ1-2; 10 bases are a match to TRBD1. The germline CDR1 and CDR2 sequences are SEHNR and FQNEAQ (reference sequence). With V trimmed by 5 bases and J by 8 bases, 8 bases remained unmatched. The CDR3 is 14 amino acids. The CDR3 reads CASSLLGTGVGYTF. DNA for the CDR3: TGTGCCAGCAGCCTTCTTGGGACAGGGGTCGGCTACACCTTC. Filled out from reference TRBV7-9 and TRBJ1-2, the complete variable domain reads DTGVSQNPRHKITKRGQNVTFRCDPISEHNRLYWYRQTLGQGPEFLTYFQNEAQLEKSRLLSDRFSAERPKGSFSTLEIQRTEQGDSAMYLCASSLLGTGVGYTFGSGTRLTVV.

A few counts support this clonotype. The chain combines TRBV2 with TRBJ2-6; D is ambiguous. Trimming pared 4 bases from V and 1 base from J, leaving 11 bases between. Germline V gives CDR1 SNHLY, CDR2 FYNNEI. The CDR3 consists of 16 residues. CDR3 DNA: TGTGCCAGCAGTGTCGTCGGGTTTTCTGGGGCCAACGTCCTGACTTTC. Encoded protein: CASSVVGFSGANVLTF.

This clonotype was recorded at least ten times. The chain carries TRBV20-1 and TRBJ1-5; D might be TRBD1 (6 bases). CDR1 and CDR2 from the germline V gene are DFQATT and SNEGSKA (reference sequence). The CDR3 length is 16 residues. V was clipped by 5 bases and J by 0 bases, with 17 bases between them. The CDR3 loop reads CSASQGIYYSNQPQHF. As DNA, the CDR3 is TGCAGTGCTTCACAGGGTATCTATTATAGCAATCAGCCCCAGCATTTT.

The chain recombines TRBV12-3 or TRBV12-4 with TRBJ1-2, with TRBD1 identical over 7 bases. V lost 5 bases, J lost 7 bases, and 7 bases stayed unmatched. This CDR3 has 13 residues. CDR3 in amino acids: CASSPQGEVGYTF. Written as DNA, the CDR3 is TGTGCCAGCAGTCCCCAGGGGGAGGTTGGCTACACCTTC.

This clonotype showed up just a few times. The chain joins TRBV20-1 to TRBJ1-6; 11 bases map to TRBD1. This CDR3 region has 15 residues. V lost 3 bases, J lost 6 bases, and 4 bases stayed unmatched. In germline, CDR1 is DFQATT, CDR2 SNEGSKA (reference sequence). The CDR3 protein is CSARGGQGVNSPLHF. DNA for the CDR3: TGCAGTGCTAGGGGGGGACAGGGGGTTAATTCACCCCTCCACTTT.

This clonotype was picked up a small number of times. The chain joins TRBV4-3 to TRBJ2-1, with D possibly being TRBD2 (5 bases). Germline-derived CDR1 and CDR2 are LGHNA and YSLEER. The germline V and J ends were trimmed by 0 bases and 9 bases, with 15 bases remaining between them. This CDR3 contains 15 residues. The CDR3 DNA reads TGCGCCAGCAGCCAAGACCTGATCGCTGGGAGTGAGCAGTTCTTC. Translated: CASSQDLIAGSEQFF.

The table lists this clonotype with many counts. This sequence joins TRBV7-2 and TRBJ2-7; D remains unclear. Germline CDR1 is SGHTA and CDR2 is FQGNSA. The CDR3 runs 13 residues. V gave up 5 bases and J gave up 6 bases, with 14 bases separating them. This CDR3 reads CASSLDVVGEQYF. CDR3 in DNA: TGTGCCAGCAGCCTGGATGTGGTTGGCGAGCAGTACTTC.

This clonotype was seen repeatedly, ten times or more. The chain joins TRBV12-3 or TRBV12-4 to TRBJ2-3; 15 bases agree with TRBD2. The ends lost 6 bases at V and 4 bases at J; junction bases unmatched: 5. This CDR3 region has 16 residues. CDR3 in DNA: TGTGCCAGCAGACCCCGGACTAGCGGGAGGGCAGATACGCAGTATTTT. Amino acid sequence: CASRPRTSGRADTQYF.

The chain uses TRBV30 and TRBJ2-1, with D uncertain. V was trimmed by 3 bases and J by 3 bases, leaving 3 bases between them. The CDR3 consists of 11 residues. Germline CDR1 and CDR2: GTSNPN and SVGIG (reference sequence). The CDR3 loop reads CAWRHYNEQFF. CDR3 nucleotides: TGTGCCTGGAGACACTACAATGAGCAGTTCTTC. Variable domain in full (rest from reference TRBV30 and TRBJ2-1): SQTIHQWPATLVQPVGSPLSLECTVEGTSNPNLYWYRQAAGRGLQLLFYSVGIGQISSEVPQNLSASRPQDRQFILSSKKLLLSDSGFYLCAWRHYNEQFFGPGTRLTVL.

Here the CDR3 reads CASTLSPSGSPQDTIYF. Here the CDR3 DNA reads TGTGCCAGCACCCTTTCCCCGTCGGGAAGTCCCCAGGACACCATATATTTT. This chain uses TRBV5-5 with TRBJ1-3; D call uncertain. The length of the CDR3 is 17 residues. The V and J ends lost 6 bases and 8 bases respectively, with 27 bases between them. Germline CDR1 reads SGHKS; CDR2 reads YYEKEE (reference sequence).

This clonotype was observed a handful of times. The chain is built from TRBV7-9 and TRBJ1-1, with D possibly being TRBD1 (5 bases). Germline assignment: CDR1 SEHNR and CDR2 FQNEAQ (reference sequence). Trimming took 2 bases from V and 7 from J, leaving 14 bases between them. The CDR3 contains 14 residues. The CDR3 loop is CASSLSGVQGEAFF. The CDR3 nucleotides read TGTGCCAGCAGCTTATCGGGGGTCCAAGGTGAAGCTTTCTTT. Looking up the rest from reference TRBV7-9 and TRBJ1-1 gives the full variable domain: DTGVSQNPRHKITKRGQNVTFRCDPISEHNRLYWYRQTLGQGPEFLTYFQNEAQLEKSRLLSDRFSAERPKGSFSTLEIQRTEQGDSAMYLCASSLSGVQGEAFFGQGTRLTVV.

This chain joins TRBV28 and TRBJ2-3; no reliable D call. V lost 1 base and J lost 0, with 11 bases in between. The CDR3 length is 16 residues. CDR1 is MDHEN and CDR2 is SYDVKM in the germline V gene. CDR3 sequence (DNA): TGTGCCAGCAGTTTATTTCGGGCAACAAGCACAGATACGCAGTATTTT. This gives the protein CASSLFRATSTDTQYF.

V usage is TRBV20-1 and J usage is TRBJ1-5, with TRBD1 as a possible D gene (6 bases). Deletions cut 5 bases from V and 7 bases from J, with 15 bases between. The CDR3 runs to 13 residues. Germline V gives CDR1 DFQATT, CDR2 SNEGSKA (reference sequence). The CDR3 nucleotides read TGCAGTGCTTCGGACAGAAGGGACCAGCCCCAGCATTTT. Residues: CSASDRRDQPQHF.